The clone carrying this TCR beta chain was observed a single time. The sample is drawn from a study of cytomegalovirus exposure and HLA in healthy donors. Clones were read by immunoSEQ multiplex PCR, and TCRdb kept only the in-frame ones, dropping some. The table records around 98,000 clones, roughly 90% of them present only once. Unmatched junction bases numbered 5, after V lost 1 base and J lost 5 bases. CDR1 and CDR2 from the germline V gene are LGHNA and YSLEER. The CDR3 runs to 16 residues. This clonotype was obtained from a young man in good health and CMV-seropositive. Sequences were obtained from PBMCs. This chain connects TRBV4-3 to TRBJ1-4; 9 nucleotides align to TRBD1. The CDR3 region has the DNA TGCGCCAGCAGCCAAGGCCAGGGACAGGGAAATGAAAAACTGTTTTTT. Encoded protein: CASSQGQGQGNEKLFF.